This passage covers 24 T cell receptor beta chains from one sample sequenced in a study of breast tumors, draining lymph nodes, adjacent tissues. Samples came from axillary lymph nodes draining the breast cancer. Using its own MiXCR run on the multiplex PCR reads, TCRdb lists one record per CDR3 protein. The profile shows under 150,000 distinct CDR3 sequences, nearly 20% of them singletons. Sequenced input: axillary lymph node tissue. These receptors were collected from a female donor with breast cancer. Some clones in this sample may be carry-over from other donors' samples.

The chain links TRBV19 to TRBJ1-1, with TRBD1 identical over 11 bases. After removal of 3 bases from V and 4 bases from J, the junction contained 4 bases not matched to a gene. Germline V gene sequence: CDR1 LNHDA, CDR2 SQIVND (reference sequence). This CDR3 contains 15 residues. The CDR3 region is CASSIVGTGGTEAFF. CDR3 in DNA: TGTGCCAGTAGTATTGTGGGGACAGGGGGCACTGAAGCTTTCTTT.

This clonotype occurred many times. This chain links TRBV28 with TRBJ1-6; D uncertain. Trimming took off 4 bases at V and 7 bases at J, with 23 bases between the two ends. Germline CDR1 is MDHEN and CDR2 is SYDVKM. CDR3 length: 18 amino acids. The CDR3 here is CASSSRPGREGWNSPLHF. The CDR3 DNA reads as TGTGCCAGCAGTTCCCGTCCCGGGAGAGAGGGTTGGAATTCACCCCTCCACTTT.

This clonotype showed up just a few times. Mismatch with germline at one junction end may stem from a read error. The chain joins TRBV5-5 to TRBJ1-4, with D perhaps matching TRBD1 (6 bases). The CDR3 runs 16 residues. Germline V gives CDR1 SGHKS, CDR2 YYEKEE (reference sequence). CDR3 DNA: TGTGCCAGCAGCTCGAACTACAGGGTGAGCGGTGAAGAACTGTTTTTT. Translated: CASSSNYRVSGEELFF.

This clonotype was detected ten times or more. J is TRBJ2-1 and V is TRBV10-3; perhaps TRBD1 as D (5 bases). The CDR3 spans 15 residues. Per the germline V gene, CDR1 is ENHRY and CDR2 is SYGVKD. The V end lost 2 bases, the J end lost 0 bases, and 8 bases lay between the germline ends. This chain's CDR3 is CAISERQSSYNEQFF. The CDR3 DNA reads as TGTGCCATCAGTGAGCGACAGTCCTCCTACAATGAGCAGTTCTTC.

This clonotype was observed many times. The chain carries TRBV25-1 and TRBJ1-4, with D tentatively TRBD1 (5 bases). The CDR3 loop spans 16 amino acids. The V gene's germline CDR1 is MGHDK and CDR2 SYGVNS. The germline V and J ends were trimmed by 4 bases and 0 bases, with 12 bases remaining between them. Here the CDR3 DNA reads TGTGCCAGCAGTGGGATAGGGGCTGCAACTAATGAAAAACTGTTTTTT. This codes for CASSGIGAATNEKLFF.

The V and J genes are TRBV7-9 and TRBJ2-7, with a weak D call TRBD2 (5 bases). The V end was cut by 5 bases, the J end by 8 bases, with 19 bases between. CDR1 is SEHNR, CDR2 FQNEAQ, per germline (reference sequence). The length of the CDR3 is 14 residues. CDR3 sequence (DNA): TGTGCCAGCAGCCAGGCTGGGAGTAGGTACAAGCAGTACTTC. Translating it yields CASSQAGSRYKQYF.

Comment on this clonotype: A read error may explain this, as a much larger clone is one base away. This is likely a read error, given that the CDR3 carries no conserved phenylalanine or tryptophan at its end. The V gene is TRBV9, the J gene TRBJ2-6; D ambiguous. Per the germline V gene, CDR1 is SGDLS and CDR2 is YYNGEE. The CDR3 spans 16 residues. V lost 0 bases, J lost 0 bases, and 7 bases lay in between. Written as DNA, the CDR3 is TGTGCCAGCAGCGTAGGTTCGGCCTCTGGGGCCAACGTCCTGACTCTC. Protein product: CASSVGSASGANVLTL.

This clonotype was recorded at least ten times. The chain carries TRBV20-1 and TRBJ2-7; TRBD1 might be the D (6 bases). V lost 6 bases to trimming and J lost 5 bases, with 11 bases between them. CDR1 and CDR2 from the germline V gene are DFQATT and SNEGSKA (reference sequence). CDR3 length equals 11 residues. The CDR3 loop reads CSALGGNEQYF. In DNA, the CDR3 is TGCAGTGCCTTAGGGGGAAACGAGCAGTACTTC.

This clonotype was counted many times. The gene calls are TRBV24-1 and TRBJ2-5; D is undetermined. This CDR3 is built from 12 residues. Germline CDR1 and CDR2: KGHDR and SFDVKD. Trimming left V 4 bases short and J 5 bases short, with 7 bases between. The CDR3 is CATSEPGETQYF. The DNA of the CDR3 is TGTGCCACCAGTGAACCTGGGGAGACCCAGTACTTC.

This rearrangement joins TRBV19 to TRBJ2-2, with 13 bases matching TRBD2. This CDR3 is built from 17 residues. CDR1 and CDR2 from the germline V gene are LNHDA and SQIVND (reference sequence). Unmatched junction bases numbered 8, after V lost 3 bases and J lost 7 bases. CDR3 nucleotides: TGTGCCAGTAGTATCTCCGGGACTAGCGGGGCAGGCGGGGAGCTGTTTTTT. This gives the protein CASSISGTSGAGGELFF.

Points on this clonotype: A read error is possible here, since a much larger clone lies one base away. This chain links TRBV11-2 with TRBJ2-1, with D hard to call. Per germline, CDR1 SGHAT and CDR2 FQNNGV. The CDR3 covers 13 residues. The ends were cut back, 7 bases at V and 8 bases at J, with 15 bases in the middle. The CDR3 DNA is TGTGCCAGCACGCAACGTGGGGTAGATGAGCAGTTCTTC. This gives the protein CASTQRGVDEQFF.

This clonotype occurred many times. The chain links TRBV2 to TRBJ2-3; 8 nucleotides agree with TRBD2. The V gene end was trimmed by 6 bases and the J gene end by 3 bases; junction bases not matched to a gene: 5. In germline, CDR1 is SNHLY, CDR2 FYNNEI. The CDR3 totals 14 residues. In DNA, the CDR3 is TGTGCCAGCAGGGAAACGGGGGGGACAGATACGCAGTATTTT. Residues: CASRETGGTDTQYF. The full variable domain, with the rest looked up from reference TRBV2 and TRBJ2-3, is EPEVTQTPSHQVTQMGQEVILRCVPISNHLYFYWYRQILGQKVEFLVSFYNNEISEKSEIFDDQFSVERPDGSNFTLKIRSTKLEDSAMYFCASRETGGTDTQYFGPGTRLTVL.

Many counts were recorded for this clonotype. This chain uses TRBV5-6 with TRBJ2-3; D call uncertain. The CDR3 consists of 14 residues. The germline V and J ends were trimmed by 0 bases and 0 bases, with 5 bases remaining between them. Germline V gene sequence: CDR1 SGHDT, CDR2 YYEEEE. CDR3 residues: CASSLGYSTDTQYF. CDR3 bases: TGTGCCAGCAGCTTGGGGTATAGCACAGATACGCAGTATTTT.

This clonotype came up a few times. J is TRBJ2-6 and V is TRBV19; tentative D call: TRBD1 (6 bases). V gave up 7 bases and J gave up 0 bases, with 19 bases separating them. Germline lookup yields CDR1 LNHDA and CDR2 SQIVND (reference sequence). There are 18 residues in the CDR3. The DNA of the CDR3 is TGTGCCAGTATCGACTCCCGGGACACGGTCTCTGGGGCCAACGTCCTGACTTTC. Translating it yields CASIDSRDTVSGANVLTF. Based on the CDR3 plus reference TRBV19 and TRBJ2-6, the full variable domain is DGGITQSPKYLFRKEGQNVTLSCEQNLNHDAMYWYRQDPGQGLRLIYYSQIVNDFQKGDIAEGYSVSREKKESFPLTVTSAQKNPTAFYLCASIDSRDTVSGANVLTFGAGSRLTVL.

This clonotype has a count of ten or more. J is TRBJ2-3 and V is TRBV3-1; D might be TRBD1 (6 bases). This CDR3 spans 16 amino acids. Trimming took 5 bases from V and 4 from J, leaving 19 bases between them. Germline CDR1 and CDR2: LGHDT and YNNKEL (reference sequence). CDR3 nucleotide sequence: TGTGCCAGCAGCGATACTACAGGGAAGGGGCCAGATACGCAGTATTTT. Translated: CASSDTTGKGPDTQYF.

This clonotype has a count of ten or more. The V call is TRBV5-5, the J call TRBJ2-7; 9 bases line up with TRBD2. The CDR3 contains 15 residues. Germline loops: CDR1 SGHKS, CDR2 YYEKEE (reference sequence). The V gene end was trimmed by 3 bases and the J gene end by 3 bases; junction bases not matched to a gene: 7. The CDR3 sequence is CASSYGTSSFYEQYF. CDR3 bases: TGTGCCAGCAGCTACGGGACTAGCAGTTTCTACGAGCAGTACTTC.

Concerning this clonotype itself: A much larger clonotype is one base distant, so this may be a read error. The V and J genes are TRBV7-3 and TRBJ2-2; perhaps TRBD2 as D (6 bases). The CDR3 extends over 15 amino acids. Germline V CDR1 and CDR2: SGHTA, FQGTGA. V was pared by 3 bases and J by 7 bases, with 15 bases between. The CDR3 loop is CASSFGASVHGELFF. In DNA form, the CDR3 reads TGTGCCAGCAGCTTCGGGGCTAGCGTGCACGGGGAGCTGTTTTTT.

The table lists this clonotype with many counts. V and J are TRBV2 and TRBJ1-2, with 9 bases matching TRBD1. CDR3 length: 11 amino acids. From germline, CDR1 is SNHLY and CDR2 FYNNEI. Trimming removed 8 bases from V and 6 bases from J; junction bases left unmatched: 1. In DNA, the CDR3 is TGTGCCAGCGGGACAGGGAATGGCTACACCTTC. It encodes CASGTGNGYTF.

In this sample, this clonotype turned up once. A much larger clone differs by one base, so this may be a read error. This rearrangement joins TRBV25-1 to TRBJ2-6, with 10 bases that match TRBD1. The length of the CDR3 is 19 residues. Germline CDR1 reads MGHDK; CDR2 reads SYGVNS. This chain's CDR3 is CASSGLTRDRGSGANALTF. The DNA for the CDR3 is TGTGCCAGCAGTGGCCTTACCCGGGACAGGGGCTCTGGGGCCAACGCCCTGACTTTC.

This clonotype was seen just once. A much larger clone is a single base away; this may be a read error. The CDR3 region is CACSLYPPLSLRGEETQYF. The CDR3, as DNA: TGTGCCTGCAGTTTGTACCCTCCTCTGTCCCTTCGGGGGGAGGAGACCCAGTACTTC. The rearrangement links TRBV27 to TRBJ2-5; 7 bases line up with TRBD2. CDR3 length: 19 amino acids. CDR1 and CDR2 from the germline V gene are MNHEY and SMNVEV (reference sequence).

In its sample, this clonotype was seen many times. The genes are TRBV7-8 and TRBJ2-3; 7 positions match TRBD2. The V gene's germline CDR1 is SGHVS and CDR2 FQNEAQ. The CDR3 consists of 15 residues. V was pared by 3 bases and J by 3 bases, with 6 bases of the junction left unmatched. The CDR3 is CASSFGVAGTDTQYF. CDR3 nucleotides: TGTGCCAGCAGCTTTGGGGTAGCGGGTACAGATACGCAGTATTTT. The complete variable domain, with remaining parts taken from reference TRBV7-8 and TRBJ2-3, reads GAGVSQSPRYKVAKRGQDVALRCDPISGHVSLFWYQQALGQGPEFLTYFQNEAQLDKSGLPSDRFFAERPEGSVSTLKIQRTQQEDSAVYLCASSFGVAGTDTQYFGPGTRLTVL.

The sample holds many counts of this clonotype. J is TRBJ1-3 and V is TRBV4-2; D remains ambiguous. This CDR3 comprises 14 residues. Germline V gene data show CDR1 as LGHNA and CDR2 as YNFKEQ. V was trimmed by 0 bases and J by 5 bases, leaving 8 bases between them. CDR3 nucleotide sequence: TGTGCCAGCAGCCAAGAGACTGCCCGAAACACCATATATTTT. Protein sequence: CASSQETARNTIYF.

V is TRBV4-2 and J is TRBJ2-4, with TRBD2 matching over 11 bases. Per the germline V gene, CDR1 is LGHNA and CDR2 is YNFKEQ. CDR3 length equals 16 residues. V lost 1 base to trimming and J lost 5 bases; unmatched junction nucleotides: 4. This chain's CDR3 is CASSQGGLAVENIQYF. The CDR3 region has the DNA TGTGCCAGCAGCCAAGGGGGACTAGCGGTAGAAAACATTCAGTACTTC.

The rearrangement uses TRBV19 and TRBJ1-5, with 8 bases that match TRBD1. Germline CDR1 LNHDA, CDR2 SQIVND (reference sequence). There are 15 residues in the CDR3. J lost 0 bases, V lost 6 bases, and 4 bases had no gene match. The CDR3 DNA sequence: TGTGCCAGTAGCTCGACAGGGGATAGCAATCAGCCCCAGCATTTT. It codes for CASSSTGDSNQPQHF.